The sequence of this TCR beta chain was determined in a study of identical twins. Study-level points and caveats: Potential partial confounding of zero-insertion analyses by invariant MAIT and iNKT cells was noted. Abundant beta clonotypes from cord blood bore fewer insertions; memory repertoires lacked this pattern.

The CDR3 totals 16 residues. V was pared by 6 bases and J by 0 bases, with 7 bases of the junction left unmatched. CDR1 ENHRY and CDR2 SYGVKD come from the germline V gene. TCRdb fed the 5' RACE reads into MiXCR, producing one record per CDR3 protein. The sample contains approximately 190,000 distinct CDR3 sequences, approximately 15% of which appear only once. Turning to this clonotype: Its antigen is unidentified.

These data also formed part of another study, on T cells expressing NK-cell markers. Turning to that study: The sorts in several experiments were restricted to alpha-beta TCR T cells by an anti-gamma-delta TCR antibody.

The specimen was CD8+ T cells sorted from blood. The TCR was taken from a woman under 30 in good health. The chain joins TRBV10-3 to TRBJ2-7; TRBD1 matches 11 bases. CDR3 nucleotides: TGTGCCATCAGACGCTCCGGGACAGGGGGCTCCTACGAGCAGTACTTC. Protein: CAIRRSGTGGSYEQYF.